This T cell receptor (beta chain) was retrieved from a study of blood T cell repertoires in COVID-19. The wider study: COVID-19 samples from acute and convalescent phases originated in the United States, Italy and Spain. The cDNA or gDNA used as material had been derived from T cells, B-cell-depleted T cells, or PBMCs.

In the study's own analysis: The assay estimated nucleated cells by amplifying reference gene primers. The data were produced by immunoSEQ multiplex PCR, yet TCRdb's version contains in-frame clones alone and is incomplete. That table furnishes V, J and clone size, whereas the DNA furnished D and trimming. The sample lists some 290,000 clones; approximately 87% were seen once. V lost 6 bases and J 0 bases, leaving 12 bases between the germline ends. Germline assignment: CDR1 MNHEY and CDR2 SMNVEV (reference sequence). The CDR3 has 14 amino acids. The source material was peripheral blood. This chain connects TRBV27 to TRBJ2-7, with D perhaps TRBD1 (5 bases). The TCR originated in a man between 60 and 75 years old who had recovered from COVID-19. The CDR3 protein is CASRWGPSSYEQYF. CDR3 in DNA: TGTGCCAGCAGGTGGGGCCCGAGCTCCTACGAGCAGTACTTC.